This TCR beta chain appears in the sequencing data of a study of blood T cell repertoires in COVID-19. Whole-study context: COVID-19 samples from acute and convalescent phases originated in the United States, Italy and Spain. T cells, B-cell-depleted T cells, or PBMCs provided the cDNA or gDNA that served as material.

Original handling: From reference gene primer amplification, estimates of nucleated cell counts were derived. Profiling relied on immunoSEQ multiplex PCR, and the TCRdb table lists in-frame clones only, not all of them. The V and J calls and the clone size are those of that table, but D and trimming were determined from the DNA. The table has roughly 200,000 clones, 75% to 90% seen once. Deletions cut 4 bases from V and 3 bases from J, with 16 bases between. The CDR3 contains 15 residues. CDR1 and CDR2 (germline): SGDLS, YYNGEE. Material for sequencing was peripheral blood. This sequence joins TRBV9 and TRBJ1-2; D remains ambiguous. The clonotype originates from a middle-aged man with acute or convalescent COVID-19. The CDR3 sequence is CASSPTHRGHYGYTF. The CDR3 DNA sequence: TGTGCCAGCAGCCCAACCCATCGTGGGCACTATGGCTACACCTTC.